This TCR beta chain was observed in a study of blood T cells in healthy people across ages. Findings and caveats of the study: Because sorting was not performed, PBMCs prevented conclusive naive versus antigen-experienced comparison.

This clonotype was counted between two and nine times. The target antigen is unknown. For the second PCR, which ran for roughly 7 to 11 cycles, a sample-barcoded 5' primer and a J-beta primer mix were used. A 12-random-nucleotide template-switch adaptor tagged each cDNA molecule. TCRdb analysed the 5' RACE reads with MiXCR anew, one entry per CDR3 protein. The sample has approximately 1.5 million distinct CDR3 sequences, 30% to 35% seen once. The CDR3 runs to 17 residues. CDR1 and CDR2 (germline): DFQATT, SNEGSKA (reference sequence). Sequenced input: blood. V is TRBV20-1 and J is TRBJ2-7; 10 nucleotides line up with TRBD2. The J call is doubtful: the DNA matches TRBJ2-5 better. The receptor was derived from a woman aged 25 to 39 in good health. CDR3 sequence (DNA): TGCAGTGCTAGAGATCTGGAGGAGCGGGAGGGGGGAGAGACCCAGTACTTC. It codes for CSARDLEEREGGETQYF.